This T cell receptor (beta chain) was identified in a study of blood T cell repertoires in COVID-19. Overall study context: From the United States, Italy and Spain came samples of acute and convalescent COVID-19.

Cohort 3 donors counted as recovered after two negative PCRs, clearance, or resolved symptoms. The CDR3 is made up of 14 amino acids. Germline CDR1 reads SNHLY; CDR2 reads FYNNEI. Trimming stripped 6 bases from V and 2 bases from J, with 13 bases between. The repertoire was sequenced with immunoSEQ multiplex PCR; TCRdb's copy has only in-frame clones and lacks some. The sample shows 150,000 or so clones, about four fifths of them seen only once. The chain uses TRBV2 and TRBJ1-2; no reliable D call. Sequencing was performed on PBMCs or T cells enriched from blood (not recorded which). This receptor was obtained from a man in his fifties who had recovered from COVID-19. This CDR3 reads CASSSDNLNYGYTF. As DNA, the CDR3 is TGTGCCAGCAGCTCCGACAACCTGAACTATGGCTACACCTTC.